This is a list of T cell receptor beta chains from one sample in a study of OX40 agonist ivuxolimab in advanced cancers. Clones were sequenced by immunoSEQ multiplex PCR, and TCRdb holds only the in-frame ones, with some missing. This sample yields about 110,000 clones, of which less than 95% are seen a single time; 0.66% belongs to the top ten. The input for sequencing was CD4+ or CD8+ T cells sorted from blood, taken in a trial of the OX40 agonist ivuxolimab. The receptor source for this set is an adult with an advanced solid tumor such as melanoma, head and neck, liver or kidney cancer. The CDR3 runs from the conserved cysteine through the conserved F or W. A D gene is named only where the DNA matches it firmly. Where a row states a size, it is once, few, many or the class of an expanded clone; other rows omit it.

TRBJ2-1	NA	NA	TRBV6-5	CASSYSSGYNEQFF	TGTGCCAGCAGTTACTCCAGCGGTTACAATGAGCAGTTCTTC
TRBJ1-2	NA	NA	TRBV4-1	CASTIIGGIAYGYTF	TGCGCCAGCACCATTATAGGGGGTATAGCCTATGGCTACACCTTC
TRBJ2-5	NA	NA	TRBV18	CASSPNSQETQYF	TGTGCCAGCTCACCGAACAGCCAAGAGACCCAGTACTTC
TRBJ2-3	NA	NA	TRBV28	CASRGRRDGTDTQYF	TGTGCCAGCAGGGGAAGGCGGGACGGCACAGATACGCAGTATTTT
TRBJ1-5	NA	NA	TRBV19	CASSGTGSGPQHF	TGTGCCAGTAGTGGCACAGGGTCAGGGCCCCAGCATTTT
TRBJ2-7	NA	NA	TRBV6-1	CASSRDPSTFDEQYF	TGTGCCAGCAGCAGGGACCCCTCCACGTTCGACGAGCAGTACTTC
TRBJ2-1	TRBD2	NA	TRBV9	CASSVPGTSENEQFF	TGTGCCAGCAGCGTTCCGGGGACTAGCGAGAATGAGCAGTTCTTC
TRBJ2-7	NA	NA	TRBV7-8	CASSLGPAAYEQYF	TGTGCCAGCAGCTTAGGACCGGCCGCCTACGAGCAGTACTTC
TRBJ1-1	NA	NA	TRBV6-1	CASDRMIEAFF	TGTGCCAGTGACAGGATGATTGAAGCTTTCTTT
TRBJ1-1	NA	NA	TRBV6-4	CASSGTTPVDTEAFF	TGTGCCAGCAGTGGGACAACTCCCGTGGACACTGAAGCTTTCTTT
TRBJ2-7	TRBD2	NA	TRBV30	CAWSGLAAHREQYF	TGTGCCTGGAGTGGACTAGCGGCCCATAGGGAGCAGTACTTC
TRBJ2-1	TRBD1	NA	TRBV6-1	CASSRGQDNEQFF	TGTGCCAGCAGTCGTGGACAGGACAATGAGCAGTTCTTC
TRBJ1-5	NA	few	TRBV6-5	CASSYSRYSNQPQHF	TGTGCCAGCAGTTACTCACGGTATAGCAATCAGCCCCAGCATTTT
TRBJ1-2	NA	NA	TRBV19	CASSIGAVDYGYTF	TGTGCCAGTAGTATAGGGGCAGTCGACTATGGCTACACCTTC
TRBJ2-3	NA	NA	TRBV7-3	CASSQQLGTDTQYF	TGTGCCAGCAGCCAACAGTTGGGCACAGATACGCAGTATTTT